The rows below give T cell receptor beta chains drawn from one sample of a study of blood T cell repertoires in COVID-19. Repertoires were generated with immunoSEQ multiplex PCR, while TCRdb's copy carries only in-frame clones and drops some. Of some 330,000 clones listed, under 95% are singletons. The sequenced sample consisted of PBMCs or T cells enriched from blood (not recorded which). The source of these receptors is a woman under 40 who had recovered from COVID-19. Both conserved end residues are part of each CDR3.

V	J	CDR3
TRBV2	TRBJ2-1	CASPGVNEQFF
TRBV6-5	TRBJ2-3	CASSYSRGDTQYF
TRBV12-3/TRBV12-4	TRBJ1-1	CASSFGPPGEAFF
TRBV7-6	TRBJ2-6	CASSENPGQGAAGANVLTF
TRBV19	TRBJ1-2	CASSAWGEKIYGYTF
TRBV23-1	TRBJ2-7	CASSPTGPYEQYF
TRBV30	TRBJ1-6	CAWSVVQGNSPLHF
TRBV18	TRBJ1-4	CASSPRGVNEKLFF
TRBV11-3	TRBJ2-3	CASSLEGQNTDTQYF
TRBV5-4	TRBJ2-7	CASSSGLAGPSYEQYF
TRBV7-2	TRBJ1-5	CASSPRRVRGNQPQHF
TRBV5-4	TRBJ2-2	CASSRQAGGRTGELFF
TRBV6-2/TRBV6-3	TRBJ1-1	CASSNTGTGEAFF
TRBV11-2	TRBJ2-7	CASSLGLGPSYEQYF
TRBV6-2/TRBV6-3	TRBJ1-2	CASSPTKDNYGYTF
TRBV7-7	TRBJ2-1	CASSPSRGAYNEQFF
TRBV28	TRBJ2-7	CASSSPGQGWAQYF
TRBV20-1	TRBJ1-4	CSASQGKKLFF
TRBV7-8	TRBJ1-4	CASSSTGSYNEKLFF
TRBV19	TRBJ2-7	CASSRTGTSSYEQYF
TRBV3-1/TRBV3-2	TRBJ2-1	CASSPESGTSGSNNEQFF
TRBV4-2	TRBJ2-1	CASSQDVWGRNEQFF
TRBV18	TRBJ2-1	CASSPRLGERGPGPSSYNEQFF
TRBV5-1	TRBJ1-1	CASSSQGIRAEAFF
TRBV7-8	TRBJ2-2	CASSQLAGSGELFF
TRBV28	TRBJ1-3	CASSSRDRAGGNTIYF
TRBV6-5	TRBJ1-2	CASRGTGSYGYTF
TRBV19	TRBJ2-7	CASSTLAGESYEQYF
TRBV6-5	TRBJ2-7	CAGGSQGASYEQYF
TRBV6-1	TRBJ1-2	CASSEDRRGYSTF
TRBV6-6	TRBJ1-2	CASSLRQSYGYTF